The clone carrying this T cell receptor (beta chain) was detected ten times or more. Its specificity is not known. This sample stems from a study of Graves' ophthalmopathy and Graves' hyperthyroidism. Notes on the study in general: The model predicted progression of ophthalmopathy with a sensitivity of 70% to 71%, and its specificity was 72.22%. From stable hyperthyroidism, ophthalmopathy was separated by a 13-signature model with about 88% sensitivity and less than 83% specificity.

Uncontrolled infections, other autoimmune diseases, pregnancy or lactation barred patients from enrollment. The PBMCs were taken from roughly 9.3 ml of fresh peripheral blood. Amplified TCR beta CDR3 regions were obtained using RNA transcripts as template. RT-PCR was first run with HTBI primers, then multiplex PCR in a second round. TCRdb itself ran the multiplex PCR reads through MiXCR, one entry per CDR3 protein. The sample lists some 520,000 distinct CDR3 sequences, under 15% occurring once. The sequence was collected from a woman aged 25 to 39 with Graves' ophthalmopathy. Sequencing input: blood.

The CDR3 loop is CASSMDGAGELFF. CDR3 nucleotide sequence: TGTGCCAGCAGCATGGATGGGGCCGGGGAGCTGTTTTTT. This chain uses TRBV28 with TRBJ2-2, with D unresolved. Trimming stripped 6 bases from V and 6 bases from J, with 11 bases between. Looked up from germline, CDR1 is MDHEN and CDR2 is SYDVKM. The CDR3 spans 13 residues. Based on the CDR3 plus reference TRBV28 and TRBJ2-2, the full variable domain is DVKVTQSSRYLVKRTGEKVFLECVQDMDHENMFWYRQDPGLGLRLIYFSYDVKMKEKGDIPEGYSVSREKKERFSLILESASTNQTSMYLCASSMDGAGELFFGEGSRLTVL.